The rows below give T cell receptor beta chains drawn from one sample of a study of CD4 T cells in relation to SARS-CoV-2 and coronaviruses. Some clones are missing from TCRdb's copy, which holds only in-frame ones; the method was immunoSEQ multiplex PCR. The profile shows about 38,000 clones, around nine tenths of them singletons. Sequencing was carried out using memory CD4+ T cells from PBMCs. These receptors all stem from an adult with COVID-19. CDR3s include the opening cysteine and the closing phenylalanine or tryptophan. A D gene is named only where the DNA matches it firmly. A row's size may be missing; if present it is once, few, many or a size class.

j_call clone_size d_call v_call cdr3_nt cdr3_aa
TRBJ1-2 NA NA TRBV4-1 TGCGCCAGCAGCCAACAGGCGGACAGTCCTTTCTTAAGCGGGCCCTATGGCTACACCTTC CASSQQADSPFLSGPYGYTF
TRBJ2-3 NA NA TRBV3-1/TRBV3-2 TGTGCCAGCAGCCAGGGACCAGATACGCAGTATTTT CASSQGPDTQYF
TRBJ1-2 NA NA TRBV10-3 TGTGCCATCAGTGAAGGTTCACAGACGAATGGCTACACCTTC CAISEGSQTNGYTF
TRBJ2-7 once TRBD2 TRBV6-4 TGTGCCAGCAGTGACTCTGGGACTAGCGAGTGCGAGCAGTACTTC CASSDSGTSECEQYF
TRBJ2-2 NA NA TRBV19 TGTGCCAGTAGTATAGGTCAGGGGTGGGCCGGGGAGCTGTTTTTT CASSIGQGWAGELFF
TRBJ1-5 NA NA TRBV19 TGTGCCAGTAGCATGGGCCGGGGGAATCAGCCCCAGCATTTT CASSMGRGNQPQHF
TRBJ2-7 NA TRBD1 TRBV7-9 TGTGCCAGCAGCCCCGGACAGGGGCCAGAGTACGAGCAGTACTTC CASSPGQGPEYEQYF
TRBJ1-6 NA NA TRBV3-1/TRBV3-2 TGTGCCAGCAGCCATGGGGCGCAGGGATCACCCCTCCACTTT CASSHGAQGSPLHF
TRBJ1-2 NA NA TRBV6-1 TGTGCCAGCAGTGAAGCGATGAAAAACTATGGCTACACCTTC CASSEAMKNYGYTF
TRBJ1-1 once NA TRBV21-1 TGTGCCAGCAGCGTGTCAGCTGGACGGGACCCCAACACTGAAGCTTTCTTT CASSVSAGRDPNTEAFF
TRBJ2-5 once NA TRBV6-5 TGTGCCAGCAGTTACTCCCGTGGGGGGGCCCGGGAGACCCAGTACTTC CASSYSRGGARETQYF
TRBJ2-5 NA NA TRBV5-1 TGCGCCAGCAGCTCCCTGTCATCCACCCAAGAGACCCAGTACTTC CASSSLSSTQETQYF
TRBJ2-2 NA TRBD2 TRBV7-7 TGTGCTAGCAGCCGGACTAGCGTGAACACCGGGGAGCTGTTTTTT CASSRTSVNTGELFF
TRBJ2-1 NA TRBD2 TRBV12-5 TGTGCTAGTGGGTCCGGGACTAGGGTTTCCTACAATGAGCAGTTCTTC CASGSGTRVSYNEQFF
TRBJ1-5 NA TRBD1 TRBV30 TGTGCCTGGAGTGTAACCACGGGACAGGGGAGTGATCAGCCCCAGCATTTT CAWSVTTGQGSDQPQHF
TRBJ2-1 NA NA TRBV19 TGTGCCAGTAGTGCCAAAAACAATGAGCAGTTCTTC CASSAKNNEQFF
TRBJ2-7 NA TRBD2 TRBV5-4 TGTGCCAGCAGCTTATCTAGCGGGGGTCCCTACGAGCAGTACTTC CASSLSSGGPYEQYF
TRBJ1-5 NA TRBD1 TRBV23-1 TGCGCCAGCAGTCAATCCCCAGCAGGGGGTTCATATAATCAGCCCCAGCATTTT CASSQSPAGGSYNQPQHF
TRBJ2-7 few NA TRBV2 TGTGCCAGCAGTGGGGACGGATACGAGCAGTACTTC CASSGDGYEQYF
TRBJ1-5 NA TRBD1 TRBV19 TGTGCCAGCGACCCAGGGGGGGGTAATCAGCCCCAGCATTTT CASDPGGGNQPQHF
TRBJ2-3 NA TRBD2 TRBV9 TGTGCCAGCAGCACTAGTCTAGCGGGGAGCACAGATACGCAGTATTTT CASSTSLAGSTDTQYF
TRBJ2-3 NA NA TRBV7-3 TGTGCCAGCAGCTCGGCCCGCACAGATACGCAGTATTTT CASSSARTDTQYF
TRBJ2-7 few NA TRBV2 TGTGCCAGCACCCCGGACACATACGAGCAGTACTTC CASTPDTYEQYF
TRBJ2-3 NA TRBD2 TRBV28 TGTGCCAGTTCTGGCGGGGGGAGCACAGATACGCAGTATTTT CASSGGGSTDTQYF
TRBJ2-5 NA NA TRBV5-1 TGCGCCAGCAGCCCCCTAGGGCTAGCTCCTCCCAAGTCCCAGTACTTC CASSPLGLAPPKSQYF
TRBJ2-7 NA TRBD2 TRBV9 TGTGCCAGCAGCGTAGTGCCAGCGGGGGGCTACGAGCAGTACTTC CASSVVPAGGYEQYF
TRBJ1-2 NA NA TRBV6-5 TGTGCCAGCAGTTTCTCCCCGTCCGTTGGTGGAGGCGGCTACACCTTC CASSFSPSVGGGGYTF
TRBJ2-7 NA TRBD2 TRBV15 TGTGCCACCAGCAGACCATCTCCAGCGGGGGAACCCTACGAGCAGTACTTC CATSRPSPAGEPYEQYF
TRBJ1-1 NA NA TRBV5-6 TGTGCCAGCAGCTCCTGGGACGGACCTATGAACACTGAAGCTTTCTTT CASSSWDGPMNTEAFF
TRBJ1-5 NA TRBD1 TRBV7-2 TGTGCCAGCAGCTCAGGGACAGGGAGGCAGCCCCAGCATTTT CASSSGTGRQPQHF
TRBJ1-1 NA NA TRBV3-1/TRBV3-2 TGTGCCAGCACCGCTCGGGACACTGAAGCTTTCTTT CASTARDTEAFF
TRBJ1-2 NA TRBD1 TRBV10-3 TGTGCCACCCAACGATCCAGACAGGGGCCTCATGGCTACACCTTC CATQRSRQGPHGYTF
TRBJ2-2 NA TRBD1 TRBV5-4 TGTGCCAGCAGCCTTCCCGGGACAGGGGTCGGGGAGCTGTTTTTT CASSLPGTGVGELFF
TRBJ2-1 NA TRBD1 TRBV29-1 TGCAGCGTTGAACCCGGGACAGGGGGCTACAATGAGCAGTTCTTC CSVEPGTGGYNEQFF
TRBJ1-2 NA NA TRBV5-4 TGTGCCAGCAGCTTGGGCAGCGACAGCTCTTATGGCTACACCTTC CASSLGSDSSYGYTF